This paragraph covers one T cell receptor beta chain sequence. In its sample, this clone was seen once. What this receptor recognizes is not known. There are no base qualities to consult, and no much larger clone falls within one base. The time point label of this sample denotes: 4 weeks on oral tofacitinib. The treatment or condition label here, explained by the study, means: oral pan-JAK inhibitor, 5-10 mg twice daily. Peripheral blood and lesional scalp punch biopsies were obtained from patients with alopecia areata. PBMCs were separated by density centrifugation and stained for CD3, CD4 and CD8, after which CD4+ and CD8+ T cells were sorted on a FACSAria. These data are taken from a study of CD8+ T cells in alopecia areata (dated by TCRdb to the late 2010s). Notes on the research overall: The treated patients took part in an open-label pilot trial in which moderate-to-severe alopecia areata was treated with oral tofacitinib at 5 to 10 mg twice daily. Scalp clonality was compared among normal scalp (n=4), patchy alopecia areata scalp (n=8), and alopecia totalis/universalis scalp (n=8). The study used high-throughput TCRbeta sequencing to examine T cell clonal expansion in alopecia areata, in both the C3H/HeJ mouse model and human patients. Tofacitinib-treated patients had biopsies at baseline and at 4 and 24 weeks of treatment, with a later scalp biopsy in several patients. RNA was extracted with the PAXgene miRNA kit for fixed scalp, the miRNeasy kit for PBMCs, and the RNeasy kit for mouse skin. Disease severity in treated patients was measured with the SALT score, which quantifies the percentage of affected scalp surface area. Human TCRbeta sequencing covered scalp tissue and sorted CD4+ and CD8+ peripheral blood T cells from patchy and totalis/universalis alopecia areata patients and healthy controls. TCRbeta CDR3 regions were amplified by immunoSEQ multiplex PCR using 35 Vbeta forward and 13 Jbeta reverse primers. Patients stayed on tofacitinib for 6 to 18 months and then had 6 months of follow-up off drug so that delayed response and recurrence could be assessed. Points the paper makes about the study in general: Unlike mouse skin, which is dominated by gammadelta T cells, normal human skin has resident alphabeta T cells that are also sequenced, and this complicates analysis of the scalp TCR repertoire. During tofacitinib treatment, many expanded lesional clones remained in scalp and blood, and this persistence may partly explain relapse after treatment is stopped. Compared with normal scalp, lesional scalp, particularly in alopecia totalis/universalis, had higher clonality and more expanded CD8+ clones, which suggests antigenic drive. Tofacitinib significantly decreased scalp clonality and the number of expanded CD8+ clones among the top 100 scalp clones. Shared TCR sequences between patients were less evident than in mice, which may be partly attributable to HLA diversity in the patient population. Because the treated cohort was small and had just a single nonresponder, larger studies are needed to establish links between baseline CD8+ expansion and response.

Libraries were built with the immunoSEQ multiplex PCR assay. To provide template for TCR sequencing, every sample had RNA extracted and reverse transcribed into cDNA. First-strand cDNA was synthesized with SuperScript III using a 2:1 mix of oligo-dT and random hexamers. Amplification bias was assessed with a synthetic immune receptor repertoire, and residual bias was removed computationally. In the paper's pipeline: Raw reads were preprocessed for error removal, and CDR3 was defined according to IMGT conventions as running from the conserved cysteine to phenylalanine. Clonality was calculated as 1 minus Shannon entropy normalized by log2 of the number of productive unique TCRs. Whether scalp clones were CD4 or CD8 was inferred by matching scalp TCRbeta sequences against CD4 and CD8 repertoires sorted from blood. TCRdb's version of the immuneACCESS table is confined to in-frame rearrangements and falls short of the full clone set. An unresolved V gene accounts for under half of the shortfall where checked; the remainder is of unknown origin. Clonal size and the V and J genes are those of that table, whereas D and trimming came from the DNA. Within this sample are about 220,000 clones, with roughly 56% of them counted one time only. The ten most abundant clones make up about 1.6% of the sample.

The specimen was CD4+ T cells sorted from blood, collected at week 4, from a patient treated with tofacitinib. This clonotype was sampled from a human donor with alopecia areata.

The sequenced DNA: TGCGCCAGCAGCCAAGATAGGACTAGCTTCAATGAGCAGTTCTTC. Translated, this is CASSQDRTSFNEQFF. Recombination connected TRBV4-3 to TRBJ2-1; 8 central nucleotides agree with TRBD2. CDR1 and CDR2 are read off the germline V gene as LGHNA and YSLEER. From the cysteine up to the phenylalanine, the CDR3 has a length of 15 residues. Here the CDR3 DNA is all that survives: 45 bases in frame from base 1. V loses 0 bases at its end and J loses 6 bases; junction bases beyond the gene matches: 4.